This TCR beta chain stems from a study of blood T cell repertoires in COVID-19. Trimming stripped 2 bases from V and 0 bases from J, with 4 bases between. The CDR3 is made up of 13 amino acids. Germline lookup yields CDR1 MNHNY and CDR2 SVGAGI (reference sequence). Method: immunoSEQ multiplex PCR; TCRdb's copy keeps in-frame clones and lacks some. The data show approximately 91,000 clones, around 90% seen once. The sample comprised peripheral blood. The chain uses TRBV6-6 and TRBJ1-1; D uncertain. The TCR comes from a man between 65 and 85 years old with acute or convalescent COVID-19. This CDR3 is CASSYELNTEAFF. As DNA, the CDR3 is TGTGCCAGCAGTTACGAGTTGAACACTGAAGCTTTCTTT.